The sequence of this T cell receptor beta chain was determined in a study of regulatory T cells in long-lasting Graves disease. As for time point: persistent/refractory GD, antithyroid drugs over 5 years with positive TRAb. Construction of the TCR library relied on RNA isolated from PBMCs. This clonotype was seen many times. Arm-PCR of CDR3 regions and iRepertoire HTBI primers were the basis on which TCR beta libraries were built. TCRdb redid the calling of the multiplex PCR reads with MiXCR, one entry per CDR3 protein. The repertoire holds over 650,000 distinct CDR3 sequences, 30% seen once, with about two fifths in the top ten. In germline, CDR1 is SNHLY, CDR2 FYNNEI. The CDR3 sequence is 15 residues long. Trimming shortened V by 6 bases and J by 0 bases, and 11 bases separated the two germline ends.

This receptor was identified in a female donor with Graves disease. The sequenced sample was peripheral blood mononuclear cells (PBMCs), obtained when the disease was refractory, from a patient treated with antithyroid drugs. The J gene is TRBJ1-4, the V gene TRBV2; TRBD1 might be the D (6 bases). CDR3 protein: CASSRDTATNEKLFF. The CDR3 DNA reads TGTGCCAGCAGCCGGGACACTGCAACTAATGAAAAACTGTTTTTT. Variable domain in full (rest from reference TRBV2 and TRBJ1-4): EPEVTQTPSHQVTQMGQEVILRCVPISNHLYFYWYRQILGQKVEFLVSFYNNEISEKSEIFDDQFSVERPDGSNFTLKIRSTKLEDSAMYFCASSRDTATNEKLFFGSGTQLSVL.